Described below is a single T cell receptor (beta chain) sequence and its context. There are 15 residues in the CDR3. The trim removed 4 bases at V and 2 bases at J, leaving 2 bases unmatched. Germline V gene data show CDR1 as SGHTA and CDR2 as FQGNSA. This record belongs to a study of blood T cell repertoires in COVID-19. For the study at large: The study drew acute and convalescent COVID-19 samples from the United States, Italy and Spain. PBMCs, B-cell-depleted T cells, or T cells provided the cDNA or gDNA that made up the material.

Per the original methods: Reference gene primers were amplified, and this amplification served to estimate nucleated cell counts. The protocol was immunoSEQ multiplex PCR, while the TCRdb copy is restricted to in-frame clones and leaves out a portion. V and J calls and clone size are those listed in that table; D and trimming were worked out from the DNA. The sample has roughly 100,000 clones; roughly 80% are singletons. The V call is TRBV7-2, the J call TRBJ1-3; 10 nucleotides agree with TRBD1. The material sequenced was peripheral blood. This clonotype was obtained from a woman older than 75 with active or convalescent COVID-19. CDR3 in DNA: TGTGCCAGCAGCTCAGACAGGGGGCCTGGAAACACCATATATTTT. This codes for CASSSDRGPGNTIYF.